The clone carrying this T cell receptor (beta chain) has a handful of counts. This entry comes from a study of CD8+CD57+ T cells in acquired aplastic anemia. All patients picked for sequencing had shown, by flow cytometry, an expansion of CD8+CD57+ cells. Profiling that covered TCR beta VDJ and CDR3 relied on genomic DNA as its template. TCRdb reprocessed the reads with MiXCR, giving one entry per CDR3 protein. This sample has approximately 95,000 distinct CDR3 sequences; roughly two thirds occur once, and the top ten carry 60% to 80%. The V gene lost 10 bases and the J gene lost 0 bases, with 16 bases spanning the gap. The CDR3 extends over 15 amino acids. Per germline, CDR1 ENHRY and CDR2 SYGVKD.

This receptor was taken from a human donor with aplastic anemia. J is TRBJ1-5 and V is TRBV10-3, with D maybe TRBD1 (5 bases). What was sequenced was sorted CD4+, CD8+, or CD8+CD57+ T cells (not recorded which) from PBMCs. The CDR3 nucleotides are TGTGCCAGCACACCGGTGGGGGGTAGCAATCAGCCCCAGCATTTT. Protein: CASTPVGGSNQPQHF.